This T cell receptor beta chain was retrieved from a study of early T cells in non-severe SARS-CoV-2 infection. Study-wide context: The study sequenced bulk RNA from unsorted whole blood, with chains unpaired.

This clonotype was picked up many times. No antigen is known for it. Germline assignment: CDR1 DFQATT and CDR2 SNEGSKA (reference sequence). CDR3 length equals 10 residues. V was clipped by 5 bases and J by 5 bases, with 7 bases between them. Unique molecular identifiers tagged individual cDNA molecules. TCRdb re-called the 5' RACE reads with MiXCR, one entry per CDR3 protein. This repertoire shows some 91,000 distinct CDR3 sequences, about 15% found once; its top ten account for less than 7%. General observations from the study: Matching with VDJdb favored anti-spike CD8 responses (missing private and CD4 specificities).

The receptor was isolated from an adult who was a healthcare worker with PCR-confirmed SARS-CoV-2 infection or an uninfected control (not recorded which). Material for sequencing was whole blood. The rearrangement uses TRBV20-1 and TRBJ2-7; D call uncertain. This CDR3 is CSALNNEQYF. The CDR3 DNA reads as TGCAGTGCTCTTAATAACGAGCAGTACTTC.